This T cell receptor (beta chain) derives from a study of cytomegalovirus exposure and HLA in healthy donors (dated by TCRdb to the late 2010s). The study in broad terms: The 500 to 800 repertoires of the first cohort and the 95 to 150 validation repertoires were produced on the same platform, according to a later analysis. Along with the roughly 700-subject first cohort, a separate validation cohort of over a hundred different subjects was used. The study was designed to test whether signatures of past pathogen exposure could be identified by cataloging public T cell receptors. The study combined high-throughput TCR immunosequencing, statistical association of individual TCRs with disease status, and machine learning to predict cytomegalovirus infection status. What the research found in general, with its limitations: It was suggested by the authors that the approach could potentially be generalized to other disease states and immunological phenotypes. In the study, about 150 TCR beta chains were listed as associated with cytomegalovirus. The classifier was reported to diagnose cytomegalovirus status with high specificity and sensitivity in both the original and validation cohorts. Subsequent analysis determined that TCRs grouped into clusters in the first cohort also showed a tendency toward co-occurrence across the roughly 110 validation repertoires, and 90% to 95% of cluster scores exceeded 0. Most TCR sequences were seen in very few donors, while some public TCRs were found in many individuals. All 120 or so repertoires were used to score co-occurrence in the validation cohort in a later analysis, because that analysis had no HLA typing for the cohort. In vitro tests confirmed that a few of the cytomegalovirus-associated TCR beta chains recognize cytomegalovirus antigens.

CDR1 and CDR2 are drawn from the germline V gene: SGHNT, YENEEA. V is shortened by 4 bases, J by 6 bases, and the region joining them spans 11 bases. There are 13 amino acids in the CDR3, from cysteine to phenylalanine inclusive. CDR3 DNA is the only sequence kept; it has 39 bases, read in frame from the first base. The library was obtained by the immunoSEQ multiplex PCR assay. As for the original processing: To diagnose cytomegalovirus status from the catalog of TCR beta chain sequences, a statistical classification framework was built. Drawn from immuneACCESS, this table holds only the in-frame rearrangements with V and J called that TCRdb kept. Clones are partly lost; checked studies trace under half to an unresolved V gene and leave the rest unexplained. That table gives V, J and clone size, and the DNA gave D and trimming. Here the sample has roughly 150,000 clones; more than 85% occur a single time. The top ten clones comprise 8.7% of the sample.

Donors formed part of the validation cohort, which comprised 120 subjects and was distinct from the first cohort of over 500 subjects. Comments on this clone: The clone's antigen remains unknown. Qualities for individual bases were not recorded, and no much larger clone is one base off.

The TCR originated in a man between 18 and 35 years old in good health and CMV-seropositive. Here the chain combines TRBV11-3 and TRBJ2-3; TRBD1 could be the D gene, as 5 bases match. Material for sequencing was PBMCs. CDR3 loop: CASSSDRLDTQYF. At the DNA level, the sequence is TGTGCCAGCAGCTCCGACAGATTGGATACGCAGTATTTT.